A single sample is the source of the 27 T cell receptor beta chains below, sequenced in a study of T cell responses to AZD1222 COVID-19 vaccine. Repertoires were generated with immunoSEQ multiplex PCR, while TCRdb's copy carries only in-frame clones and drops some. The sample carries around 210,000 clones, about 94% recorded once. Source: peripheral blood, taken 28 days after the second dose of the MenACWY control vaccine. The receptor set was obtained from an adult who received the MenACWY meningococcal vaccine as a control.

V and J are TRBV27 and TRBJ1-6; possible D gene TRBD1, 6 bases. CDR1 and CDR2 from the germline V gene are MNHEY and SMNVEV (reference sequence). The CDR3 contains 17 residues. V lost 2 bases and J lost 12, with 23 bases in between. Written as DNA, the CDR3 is TGTGCCAGCAGTTTAGGGGGCGGACCGTCGGGAATTCAACCCCTCCACTTT. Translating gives CASSLGGGPSGIQPLHF.

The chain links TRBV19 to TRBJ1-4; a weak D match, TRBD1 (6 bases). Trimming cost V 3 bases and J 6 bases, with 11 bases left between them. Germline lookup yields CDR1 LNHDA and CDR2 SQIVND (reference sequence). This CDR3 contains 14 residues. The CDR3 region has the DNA TGTGCCAGTAGTATTGGAGGGGGACATGAAAAACTGTTTTTT. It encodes CASSIGGGHEKLFF.

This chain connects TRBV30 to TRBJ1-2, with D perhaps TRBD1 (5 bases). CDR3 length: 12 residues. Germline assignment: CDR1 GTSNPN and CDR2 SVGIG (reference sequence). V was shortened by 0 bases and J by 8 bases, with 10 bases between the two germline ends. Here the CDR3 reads CAWSVPRGGYTF. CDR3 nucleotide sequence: TGTGCCTGGAGTGTACCTAGGGGAGGCTACACCTTC.

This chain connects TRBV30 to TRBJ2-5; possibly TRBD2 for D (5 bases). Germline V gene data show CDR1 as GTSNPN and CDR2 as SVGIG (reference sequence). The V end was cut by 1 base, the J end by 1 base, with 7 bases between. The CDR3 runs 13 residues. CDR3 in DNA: TGTGCCTGGAGTGCGAGCGGCCAAGAGACCCAGTACTTC. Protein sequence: CAWSASGQETQYF.

CDR3 region: CASSLEDSNNEQFF. Here the CDR3 DNA reads TGTGCCAGCAGCTTGGAGGACAGCAACAATGAGCAGTTCTTC. V is TRBV5-4 and J is TRBJ2-1, with TRBD1 as a possible D gene (6 bases). Germline CDR1 SGHNT, CDR2 YYREEE (reference sequence). V lost 0 bases, J lost 5 bases, and 9 bases lay in between. CDR3 size: 14 residues.

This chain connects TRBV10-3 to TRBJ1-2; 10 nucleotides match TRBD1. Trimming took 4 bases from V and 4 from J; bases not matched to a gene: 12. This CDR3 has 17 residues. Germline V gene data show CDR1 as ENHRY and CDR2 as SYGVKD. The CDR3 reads CAISGRAEGQGIYGYTF. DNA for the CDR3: TGTGCCATCAGTGGTCGTGCAGAGGGACAGGGGATCTATGGCTACACCTTC.

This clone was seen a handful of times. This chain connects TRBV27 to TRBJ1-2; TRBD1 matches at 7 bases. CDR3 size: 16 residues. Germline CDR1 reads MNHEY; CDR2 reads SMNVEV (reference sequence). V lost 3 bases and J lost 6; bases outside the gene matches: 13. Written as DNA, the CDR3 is TGTGCCAGCAGTTTCTTGACAGGGATAGAGTTGCATGGCTACACCTTC. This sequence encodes CASSFLTGIELHGYTF.

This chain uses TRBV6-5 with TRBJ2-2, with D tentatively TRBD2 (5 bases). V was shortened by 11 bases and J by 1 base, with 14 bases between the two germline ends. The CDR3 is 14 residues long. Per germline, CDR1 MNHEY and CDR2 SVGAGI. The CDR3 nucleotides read TGTGCCTCAAAAGGGAGTTGGAACACCGGGGAGCTGTTTTTT. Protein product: CASKGSWNTGELFF.

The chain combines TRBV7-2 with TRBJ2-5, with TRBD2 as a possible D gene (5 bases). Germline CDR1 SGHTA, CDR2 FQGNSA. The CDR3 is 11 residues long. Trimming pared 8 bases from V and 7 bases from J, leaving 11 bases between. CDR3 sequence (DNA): TGTGCCAGCGAGGGCCGGGGGACCCAGTACTTC. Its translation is CASEGRGTQYF.

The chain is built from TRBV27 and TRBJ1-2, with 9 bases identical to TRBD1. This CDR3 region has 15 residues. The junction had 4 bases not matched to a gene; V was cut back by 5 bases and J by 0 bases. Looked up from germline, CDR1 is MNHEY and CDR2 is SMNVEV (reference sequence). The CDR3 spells CASSGGQGANYGYTF. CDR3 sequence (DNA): TGTGCCAGCAGTGGGGGACAGGGAGCTAACTATGGCTACACCTTC.

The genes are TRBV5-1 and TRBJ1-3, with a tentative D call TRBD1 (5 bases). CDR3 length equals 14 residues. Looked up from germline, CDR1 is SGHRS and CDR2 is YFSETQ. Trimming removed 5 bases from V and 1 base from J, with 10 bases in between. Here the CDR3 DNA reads TGCGCCAGCAGACCCACAGGTTCTGGAAACACCATATATTTT. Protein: CASRPTGSGNTIYF.

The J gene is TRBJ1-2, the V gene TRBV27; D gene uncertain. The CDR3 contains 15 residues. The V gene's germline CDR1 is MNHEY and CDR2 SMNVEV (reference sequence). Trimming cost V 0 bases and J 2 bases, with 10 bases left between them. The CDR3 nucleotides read TGTGCCAGCAGTTTATCTGGCGGCTTGAACTATGGCTACACCTTC. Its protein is CASSLSGGLNYGYTF.

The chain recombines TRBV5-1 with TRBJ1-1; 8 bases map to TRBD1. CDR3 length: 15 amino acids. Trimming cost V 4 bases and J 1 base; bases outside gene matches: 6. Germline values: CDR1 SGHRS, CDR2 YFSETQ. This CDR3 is CASSLTGGPNTEAFF. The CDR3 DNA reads TGCGCCAGCAGCCTCACAGGGGGGCCGAACACTGAAGCTTTCTTT.

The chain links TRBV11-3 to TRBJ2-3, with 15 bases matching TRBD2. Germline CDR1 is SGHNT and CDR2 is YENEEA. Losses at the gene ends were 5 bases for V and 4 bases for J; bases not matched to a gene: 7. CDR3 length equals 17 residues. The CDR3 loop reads CASSARTSGRAPDTQYF. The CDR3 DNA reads TGTGCCAGCAGCGCCCGGACTAGCGGGAGGGCCCCAGATACGCAGTATTTT.

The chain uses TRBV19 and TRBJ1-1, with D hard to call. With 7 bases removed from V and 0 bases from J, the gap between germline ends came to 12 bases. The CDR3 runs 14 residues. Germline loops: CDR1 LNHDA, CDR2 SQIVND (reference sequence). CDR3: CASMEGHLNTEAFF. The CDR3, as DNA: TGTGCCAGTATGGAGGGCCACCTGAACACTGAAGCTTTCTTT. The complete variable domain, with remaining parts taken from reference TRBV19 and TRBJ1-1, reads DGGITQSPKYLFRKEGQNVTLSCEQNLNHDAMYWYRQDPGQGLRLIYYSQIVNDFQKGDIAEGYSVSREKKESFPLTVTSAQKNPTAFYLCASMEGHLNTEAFFGQGTRLTVV.

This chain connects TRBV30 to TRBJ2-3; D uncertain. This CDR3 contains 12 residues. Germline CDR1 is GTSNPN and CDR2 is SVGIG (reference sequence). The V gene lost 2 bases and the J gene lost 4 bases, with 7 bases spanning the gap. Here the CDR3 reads CAWSTDADTQYF. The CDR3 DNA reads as TGTGCCTGGAGTACGGACGCAGATACGCAGTATTTT.

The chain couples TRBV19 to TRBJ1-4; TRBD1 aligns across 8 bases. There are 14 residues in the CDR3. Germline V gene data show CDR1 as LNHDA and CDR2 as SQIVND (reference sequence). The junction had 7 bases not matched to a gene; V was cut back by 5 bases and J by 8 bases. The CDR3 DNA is TGTGCCAGTAGTTGGGACAGGCGGTCGGAAAAACTGTTTTTT. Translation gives CASSWDRRSEKLFF.

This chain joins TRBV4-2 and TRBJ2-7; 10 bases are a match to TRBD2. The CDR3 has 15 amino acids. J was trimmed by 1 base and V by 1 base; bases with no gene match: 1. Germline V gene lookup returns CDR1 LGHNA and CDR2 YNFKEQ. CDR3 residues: CASSQGSGGSYEQYF. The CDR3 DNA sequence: TGTGCCAGCAGCCAAGGTAGCGGGGGGTCCTACGAGCAGTACTTC.

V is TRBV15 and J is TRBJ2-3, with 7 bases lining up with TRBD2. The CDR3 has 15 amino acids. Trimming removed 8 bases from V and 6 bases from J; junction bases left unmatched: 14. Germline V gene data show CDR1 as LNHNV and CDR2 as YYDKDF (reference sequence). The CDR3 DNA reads TGTGCCACCGGATTTCGACGGGGGGATTCGGATACGCAGTATTTT. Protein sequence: CATGFRRGDSDTQYF.

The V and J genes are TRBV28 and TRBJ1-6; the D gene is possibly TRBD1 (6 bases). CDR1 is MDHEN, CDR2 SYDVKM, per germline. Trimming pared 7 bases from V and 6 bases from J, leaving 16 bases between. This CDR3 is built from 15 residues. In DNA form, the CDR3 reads TGTGCCAGCAATCCCCGACAGGCTCTTAATTCACCCCTCCACTTT. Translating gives CASNPRQALNSPLHF.

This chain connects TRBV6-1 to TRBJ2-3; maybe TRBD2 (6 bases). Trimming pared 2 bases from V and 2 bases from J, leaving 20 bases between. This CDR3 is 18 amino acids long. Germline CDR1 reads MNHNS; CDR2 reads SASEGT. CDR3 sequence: CASSELLLAPPSTDTQYF. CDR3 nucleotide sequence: TGTGCCAGCAGTGAACTACTACTAGCACCCCCTTCCACAGATACGCAGTATTTT.

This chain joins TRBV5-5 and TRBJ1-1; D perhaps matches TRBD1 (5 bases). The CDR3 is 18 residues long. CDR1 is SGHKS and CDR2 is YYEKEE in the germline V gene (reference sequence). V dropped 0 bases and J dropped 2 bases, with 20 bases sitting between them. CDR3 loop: CASSLGLVGARGNTEAFF. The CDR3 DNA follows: TGTGCCAGCAGCTTGGGGTTAGTAGGGGCAAGGGGTAACACTGAAGCTTTCTTT.

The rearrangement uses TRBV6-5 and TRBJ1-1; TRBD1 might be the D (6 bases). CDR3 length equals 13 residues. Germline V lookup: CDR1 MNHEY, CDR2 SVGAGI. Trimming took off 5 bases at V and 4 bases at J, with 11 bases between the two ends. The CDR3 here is CASSTNRATEAFF. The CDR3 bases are TGTGCCAGCAGTACTAACAGGGCCACTGAAGCTTTCTTT.

The DNA of the CDR3 is TGTGCCAGCTCCCTCTCTCGGGGGACTAATGAAAAACTGTTTTTT. Translation: CASSLSRGTNEKLFF. The rearrangement uses TRBV25-1 and TRBJ1-4, with D possibly TRBD1 on 5 matching bases. The CDR3 spans 15 residues. CDR1 is MGHDK, CDR2 SYGVNS, per germline. Deletions cut 8 bases from V and 2 bases from J, with 15 bases between. Combining the CDR3 with reference TRBV25-1 and TRBJ1-4 gives the whole variable domain EADIYQTPRYLVIGTGKKITLECSQTMGHDKMYWYQQDPGMELHLIHYSYGVNSTEKGDLSSESTVSRIRTEHFPLTLESARPSHTSQYLCASSLSRGTNEKLFFGSGTQLSVL.

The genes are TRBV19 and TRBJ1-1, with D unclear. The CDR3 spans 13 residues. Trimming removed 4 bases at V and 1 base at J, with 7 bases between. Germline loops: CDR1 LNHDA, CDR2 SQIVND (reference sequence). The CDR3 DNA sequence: TGTGCCAGTAGTACACAAAGGAACACTGAAGCTTTCTTT. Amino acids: CASSTQRNTEAFF.

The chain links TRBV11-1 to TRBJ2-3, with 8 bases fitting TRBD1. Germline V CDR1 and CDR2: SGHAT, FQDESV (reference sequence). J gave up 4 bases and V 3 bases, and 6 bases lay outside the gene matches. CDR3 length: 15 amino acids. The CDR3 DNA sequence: TGTGCCAGCAGCTTGGGGACAGGTGGGGCAGATACGCAGTATTTT. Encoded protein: CASSLGTGGADTQYF.

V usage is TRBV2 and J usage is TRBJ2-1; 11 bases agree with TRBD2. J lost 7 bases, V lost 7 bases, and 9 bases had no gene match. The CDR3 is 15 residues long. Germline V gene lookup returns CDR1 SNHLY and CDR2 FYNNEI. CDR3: CASNLLAGVNNEQFF. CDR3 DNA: TGTGCCAGCAACCTACTAGCGGGAGTCAATAATGAGCAGTTCTTC.